Shown below are 25 T cell receptor beta chains from a single sample sequenced in a study of T cell responses to AZD1222 COVID-19 vaccine. TCRdb's copy holds only in-frame clones and misses some; the assay was immunoSEQ multiplex PCR. The sample records roughly 190,000 clones, 90% to 95% being singletons. This sample comprised peripheral blood, obtained 28 days after the second AZD1222 dose. Receptors were obtained from an adult who received the AZD1222 COVID-19 vaccine.

The chain carries TRBV5-1 and TRBJ1-4; TRBD1 might be the D (6 bases). CDR1 is SGHRS, CDR2 YFSETQ, per germline. V was shortened by 5 bases and J by 8 bases, with 19 bases between the two germline ends. CDR3 size: 15 residues. The CDR3 protein is CASSGGQQRREKLFF. CDR3 nucleotide sequence: TGCGCCAGCAGTGGGGGACAACAAAGGCGGGAAAAACTGTTTTTT.

The chain recombines TRBV4-1 with TRBJ1-6; 8 bases align to TRBD1. V was pared by 4 bases and J by 7 bases, with 9 bases of the junction left unmatched. This CDR3 comprises 16 residues. In germline, CDR1 is MGHRA, CDR2 YSYEKL. The CDR3 protein is CASSPNRDRKNSPLHF. The CDR3 DNA reads as TGCGCCAGCAGCCCAAATCGGGACAGGAAAAATTCACCCCTCCACTTT.

This clone showed up just a few times. V usage is TRBV7-2 and J usage is TRBJ2-7; 7 nucleotides line up with TRBD2. V dropped 5 bases and J dropped 0; count of bases not matched to a gene: 7. This CDR3 region has 15 residues. CDR1 is SGHTA and CDR2 is FQGNSA in the germline V gene. The CDR3 sequence: CASSPSSGFSYEQYF. CDR3 bases: TGTGCCAGCAGCCCCTCTAGCGGTTTCTCCTACGAGCAGTACTTC. The whole variable domain, filled in from reference TRBV7-2 and TRBJ2-7, reads GAGVSQSPSNKVTEKGKDVELRCDPISGHTALYWYRQSLGQGLEFLIYFQGNSAPDKSGLPSDRFSAERTGGSVSTLTIQRTQQEDSAVYLCASSPSSGFSYEQYFGPGTRLTVT.

V gene TRBV19 combines with J gene TRBJ1-2; 7 bases are shared with TRBD1. Germline lookup yields CDR1 LNHDA and CDR2 SQIVND (reference sequence). V gave up 10 bases and J gave up 8 bases; unmatched junction bases: 7. The CDR3 loop spans 11 amino acids. CDR3 residues: CATRGVGGYTF. CDR3 coding DNA: TGTGCCACCAGGGGGGTGGGCGGCTACACCTTC.

V gene TRBV6-5 combines with J gene TRBJ2-7; D uncertain. This CDR3 is 13 amino acids long. Trimming cost V 2 bases and J 0 bases, with 5 bases left between them. Germline CDR1 MNHEY, CDR2 SVGAGI. The CDR3 loop is CASSYDHSYEQYF. The CDR3 nucleotides read TGTGCCAGCAGTTACGACCACTCCTACGAGCAGTACTTC.

The DNA for the CDR3 is TGTGCCAGCAGCTTAACGAACTACAATGAGCAGTTCTTC. This gives the protein CASSLTNYNEQFF. This chain uses TRBV7-3 with TRBJ2-1, with no clear D. CDR1 is SGHTA and CDR2 is FQGTGA in the germline V gene. CDR3 length: 13 residues. With 0 bases removed from V and 3 bases from J, the gap between germline ends came to 3 bases.

V gene TRBV5-5 combines with J gene TRBJ2-2; D is perhaps TRBD2 (5 bases). From germline, CDR1 is SGHKS and CDR2 YYEKEE (reference sequence). V was cut by 4 bases and J by 8 bases, with 12 bases left in between. The length of the CDR3 is 13 residues. The CDR3 DNA is TGTGCCAGCAGCCCCGGACTCAGGGGGGAGCTGTTTTTT. Protein sequence: CASSPGLRGELFF.

The chain recombines TRBV13 with TRBJ1-2; no reliable D call. From germline, CDR1 is PRHDT and CDR2 FYEKMQ (reference sequence). The V gene lost 4 bases and the J gene lost 4 bases, with 13 bases spanning the gap. The CDR3 sequence is 14 residues long. This CDR3 reads CASSSFLGSYGYTF. CDR3 in DNA: TGTGCCAGCAGCTCCTTCCTAGGGAGCTATGGCTACACCTTC.

The gene calls are TRBV27 and TRBJ2-3; 9 bases are shared with TRBD2. The CDR3 is made up of 17 amino acids. The junction had 8 bases not matched to a gene; V was cut back by 1 base and J by 3 bases. Germline V gene lookup returns CDR1 MNHEY and CDR2 SMNVEV (reference sequence). The CDR3 sequence: CASSLLGLAGSTDTQYF. The CDR3 DNA follows: TGTGCCAGCAGTTTATTGGGGCTAGCGGGAAGTACAGATACGCAGTATTTT.

This chain uses TRBV4-2 with TRBJ2-7, with TRBD2 as a possible D gene (6 bases). The CDR3 has 16 amino acids. The germline V gene encodes CDR1 LGHNA and CDR2 YNFKEQ. V lost 4 bases, J lost 0 bases, and 16 bases lay in between. The CDR3, as DNA: TGTGCCAGCAGCCGAGTAGGGGACTCGCTCTCCTACGAGCAGTACTTC. Protein product: CASSRVGDSLSYEQYF.

V is TRBV12-5 and J is TRBJ1-6; perhaps TRBD1 as D (6 bases). Germline V gives CDR1 LGHNT, CDR2 FRNRAP. The V end was cut by 7 bases, the J end by 7 bases, with 17 bases between. This CDR3 spans 15 amino acids. The CDR3 nucleotides are TGTGCTAGTGCTAACGGAAACAGGGCCAATTCACCCCTCCACTTT. It translates to CASANGNRANSPLHF. The full variable domain, with the rest looked up from reference TRBV12-5 and TRBJ1-6, is DARVTQTPRHKVTEMGQEVTMRCQPILGHNTVFWYRQTMMQGLELLAYFRNRAPLDDSGMPKDRFSAEMPDATLATLKIQPSEPRDSAVYFCASANGNRANSPLHFGNGTRLTVT.

The V call is TRBV28, the J call TRBJ2-2; D gene uncertain. The CDR3 has 16 amino acids. Germline V CDR1 and CDR2: MDHEN, SYDVKM. V shed 3 bases and J shed 0 bases, with 11 bases lying between them. The CDR3 sequence: CASSLTPATNTGELFF. The CDR3 coding sequence is TGTGCCAGCAGTTTGACCCCTGCGACGAACACCGGGGAGCTGTTTTTT.

The V gene is TRBV19, the J gene TRBJ1-5; unclear D gene. Germline values: CDR1 LNHDA, CDR2 SQIVND (reference sequence). With 3 bases removed from V and 5 bases from J, the gap between germline ends came to 8 bases. The CDR3 loop spans 13 amino acids. Here the CDR3 reads CASSIVWDQPQHF. For the CDR3, the DNA is TGTGCCAGTAGTATTGTATGGGATCAGCCCCAGCATTTT.

The chain couples TRBV6-4 to TRBJ2-1; perhaps TRBD1 as D (8 bases). V lost 9 bases, J lost 9 bases, and 21 bases lay in between. Germline V lookup: CDR1 MRHNA, CDR2 SNTAGT. The CDR3 loop spans 14 amino acids. CDR3 protein: CARDKDREGPEQFF. DNA of the CDR3: TGTGCCAGGGACAAGGACAGGGAGGGGCCTGAGCAGTTCTTC.

J is TRBJ1-5 and V is TRBV19; D is unresolved. CDR1 is LNHDA and CDR2 is SQIVND in the germline V gene (reference sequence). V was cut by 5 bases and J by 5 bases, with 10 bases left in between. This CDR3 spans 13 amino acids. The CDR3 protein is CASSWSHHQPQHF. CDR3 DNA sequence: TGTGCCAGTAGTTGGTCCCACCATCAGCCCCAGCATTTT.

This chain connects TRBV11-2 to TRBJ1-6; no firm D call. The CDR3 length is 11 residues. Germline lookup yields CDR1 SGHAT and CDR2 FQNNGV. V lost 8 bases, J lost 8 bases, and 7 bases lay in between. The DNA of the CDR3 is TGTGCCAGCCGCCGGGATTCACCCCTCCACTTT. As protein: CASRRDSPLHF.

The rearrangement links TRBV6-5 to TRBJ2-1; D is possibly TRBD2 (6 bases). V shed 4 bases and J shed 0 bases, with 7 bases lying between them. CDR1 is MNHEY, CDR2 SVGAGI, per germline. The CDR3 runs 14 residues. CDR3 region: CASSLGGSYNEQFF. The DNA of the CDR3 is TGTGCCAGCAGTTTGGGAGGCTCCTACAATGAGCAGTTCTTC.

The chain has TRBV5-1 and TRBJ2-3; the match to TRBD2 covers 14 bases. The CDR3 sequence is 17 residues long. V gave up 3 bases and J gave up 2 bases; unmatched junction bases: 5. Germline V lookup: CDR1 SGHRS, CDR2 YFSETQ. DNA for the CDR3: TGCGCCAGCAGCTCGGGACTAGCGGGAGTGTCCACAGATACGCAGTATTTT. Translated, it gives CASSSGLAGVSTDTQYF.

The chain carries TRBV18 and TRBJ1-4, with no clear D. The CDR3 totals 13 residues. Looked up from germline, CDR1 is KGHSH and CDR2 is LQKENI. Between the trimmed V and J ends, which lost 6 bases and 4 bases, there was a span of 9 bases. The CDR3 loop reads CASSFDRNEKLFF. The CDR3 DNA is TGTGCCAGCTCCTTCGATCGTAATGAAAAACTGTTTTTT.

This chain joins TRBV6-5 and TRBJ2-5; TRBD2 matches at 9 bases. This CDR3 comprises 14 residues. The V segment lost 6 bases and the J segment 4 bases; nucleotides outside the gene matches: 6. Germline V lookup: CDR1 MNHEY, CDR2 SVGAGI. The CDR3, as DNA: TGTGCCAGCAGAACCGCGCGGGGGGGAGAGACCCAGTACTTC. It specifies CASRTARGGETQYF.

This sequence joins TRBV7-9 and TRBJ1-4; a possible D gene is TRBD1 (5 bases). Trimming shortened V by 0 bases and J by 7 bases, and 12 bases separated the two germline ends. Germline CDR1 SEHNR, CDR2 FQNEAQ (reference sequence). The CDR3 contains 15 residues. DNA of the CDR3: TGTGCCAGCAGCTTAGCCCAAGGGGTGGTTGAAAAACTGTTTTTT. Translated, it gives CASSLAQGVVEKLFF.

V usage is TRBV12-5 and J usage is TRBJ1-4; D is possibly TRBD1 (5 bases). Trimming cost V 6 bases and J 0 bases, with 11 bases left between them. This CDR3 has 15 amino acids. Germline V gene sequence: CDR1 LGHNT, CDR2 FRNRAP. For the CDR3, the DNA is TGTGCTAGTGGCTCCGGGACGGCAACTAATGAAAAACTGTTTTTT. Encoded protein: CASGSGTATNEKLFF.

This chain joins TRBV28 and TRBJ1-5, with D unresolved. Germline V gene lookup returns CDR1 MDHEN and CDR2 SYDVKM. The CDR3 contains 13 residues. Here the CDR3 DNA reads TGTGCGGTGAGAAAGGTTTTGGATCAGCCCCAGCATTTT. This encodes CAVRKVLDQPQHF.

This rearrangement joins TRBV28 to TRBJ1-4, with D perhaps TRBD1 (5 bases). The ends were cut back, 6 bases at V and 0 bases at J, with 14 bases in the middle. This CDR3 is 16 amino acids long. Germline-derived CDR1 and CDR2 are MDHEN and SYDVKM. Here the CDR3 reads CASSPTGPATNEKLFF. The CDR3 DNA reads as TGTGCCAGCAGCCCCACGGGACCTGCAACTAATGAAAAACTGTTTTTT.

This chain joins TRBV5-4 and TRBJ2-3, with 9 positions matching TRBD1. This CDR3 is 14 amino acids long. Germline assignment: CDR1 SGHNT and CDR2 YYREEE (reference sequence). With 4 bases clipped from V and 4 bases from J, the junction kept 4 bases outside the gene matches. The CDR3 bases are TGTGCCAGCAGCAACCGACAGGGGGCAGATACGCAGTATTTT. Protein: CASSNRQGADTQYF.